This T cell receptor beta chain was identified in a study of CXCR3-negative and CXCR3-positive naive CD8 T cells. About the research overall: The libraries together contributed 120 million to 150 million TRB reads, each supplying about 1.5 +/- 0.3 million. Findings and limits, study-wide: Sequencing showed both naive subsets with comparably high diversity, and memory CD8+ cells much lower. Compared with CXCR3-negative naive cells, CXCR3-positive naive cells showed more hydrophobic TRB CDR3s.

Naive CD8+ T cells displayed a CD45RO-CCR7+CD27+CD95- phenotype. Each TRB cDNA library was prepared by 5' RACE (with UMI labels). TCRdb reworked the 5' RACE reads into one entry per CDR3 protein, no DNA. The clone table shows over 45,000 distinct CDR3 sequences, with the ten largest holding approximately 0.4%. About this clonotype: What it binds is unknown.

Germline lookup yields CDR1 MNHEY and CDR2 SVGEGT. There are 14 residues in the CDR3. The source is a human donor in good health. Some clones in this sample may be carry-over from other donors' samples. The chain carries TRBV6-2 or TRBV6-3 and TRBJ2-7. Source material: naive CXCR3- CD8+ T cells from blood. Subset of the sample: CD45RO-CCR7+CD27+CD95- naive CD8+ T cells lacking CXCR3 (TNR3-). The CDR3: CASGFPEGIYEQYF.